These 26 T cell receptor beta chains were all obtained from the same sample, sequenced in a study of T cell responses to AZD1222 COVID-19 vaccine. The data were produced by immunoSEQ multiplex PCR, yet TCRdb's version contains in-frame clones alone and is incomplete. The sample has roughly 200,000 clones; approximately 86% are singletons. Sequencing was performed on peripheral blood, taken on day 0 of AZD1222 vaccination. The receptors were sampled from an adult in good health.

The chain combines TRBV9 with TRBJ2-7; tentatively, D is TRBD1 or TRBD2 (5 bases each). Germline V gene data show CDR1 as SGDLS and CDR2 as YYNGEE. This CDR3 spans 13 amino acids. V shed 1 base and J shed 6 bases, with 11 bases lying between them. CDR3 sequence reads: CASSVNSGSEQYF. CDR3 DNA sequence: TGTGCCAGCAGCGTAAACTCAGGGAGCGAGCAGTACTTC.

The chain joins TRBV12-5 to TRBJ1-3; weak D call: TRBD1 (6 bases). Trimming stripped 7 bases from V and 2 bases from J, with 15 bases between. This CDR3 is built from 15 residues. Per the germline V gene, CDR1 is LGHNT and CDR2 is FRNRAP. CDR3 in amino acids: CASASPGTTGNTIYF. Here the CDR3 DNA reads TGTGCTAGTGCCTCCCCCGGGACAACTGGAAACACCATATATTTT.

The rearrangement uses TRBV10-3 and TRBJ2-5; D call uncertain. Trimming stripped 2 bases from V and 3 bases from J, with 4 bases between. This CDR3 has 12 amino acids. Germline V gives CDR1 ENHRY, CDR2 SYGVKD. The CDR3 nucleotides are TGTGCCATCAGTGAGGGAGAAGAGACCCAGTACTTC. This sequence encodes CAISEGEETQYF.

This chain joins TRBV19 and TRBJ2-3; TRBD2 might be the D (6 bases). The V end lost 6 bases, the J end lost 0 bases, and 13 bases lay between the germline ends. This CDR3 contains 15 residues. CDR1 and CDR2 (germline): LNHDA, SQIVND (reference sequence). In DNA form, the CDR3 reads TGTGCCAGTAGGGAGGGGCTAGCTAGCACAGATACGCAGTATTTT. This codes for CASREGLASTDTQYF. Variable domain in full (rest from reference TRBV19 and TRBJ2-3): DGGITQSPKYLFRKEGQNVTLSCEQNLNHDAMYWYRQDPGQGLRLIYYSQIVNDFQKGDIAEGYSVSREKKESFPLTVTSAQKNPTAFYLCASREGLASTDTQYFGPGTRLTVL.

This clone appeared a few times. The V call is TRBV9, the J call TRBJ1-2; D possibly corresponds to TRBD1 (6 bases). This CDR3 contains 14 residues. Per the germline V gene, CDR1 is SGDLS and CDR2 is YYNGEE. V was trimmed by 6 bases and J by 8 bases, leaving 20 bases between them. In DNA, the CDR3 is TGTGCCAGCACCAGACAGGCGGATTTTGGAGGCTACACCTTC. It codes for CASTRQADFGGYTF.

This chain connects TRBV12-3 or TRBV12-4 to TRBJ2-3; D gene ambiguous. CDR3 length: 13 residues. Trimming pared 3 bases from V and 6 bases from J, leaving 10 bases between. DNA of the CDR3: TGTGCCAGCAGTTTCCGGCTACAGGATACGCAGTATTTT. Its protein is CASSFRLQDTQYF.

The chain uses TRBV7-8 and TRBJ2-7; D is perhaps TRBD1 or TRBD2 (6 bases each). CDR1 SGHVS and CDR2 FQNEAQ come from the germline V gene. The CDR3 is made up of 14 amino acids. Trimming pared 1 base from V and 3 bases from J, leaving 10 bases between. The CDR3 loop is CASSLEGGSYEQYF. DNA for the CDR3: TGTGCCAGCAGCTTAGAGGGGGGTAGCTACGAGCAGTACTTC.

The chain uses TRBV5-1 and TRBJ2-5; TRBD1 might be the D (5 bases). The V gene's germline CDR1 is SGHRS and CDR2 YFSETQ. The CDR3 is 14 residues long. V lost 2 bases, J lost 5 bases, and 13 bases lay in between. CDR3 coding DNA: TGCGCCAGCAGCTTTCAGGGTCTCAAGGAGACCCAGTACTTC. Encoded protein: CASSFQGLKETQYF.

The CDR3 region has the DNA TGCAGCGTAGGGGAGTCTGGAAACACCATATATTTT. Its translation: CSVGESGNTIYF. The gene calls are TRBV29-1 and TRBJ1-3, with a weak D call TRBD1 (5 bases). The CDR3 has 12 residues. The germline V gene has CDR1 SQVTM and CDR2 ANQGSEA. V lost 6 bases to trimming and J lost 1 base, with 7 bases between them.

The chain carries TRBV11-2 and TRBJ2-7, with D maybe TRBD2 (6 bases). This CDR3 has 14 residues. Trimming shortened V by 5 bases and J by 2 bases, and 13 bases separated the two germline ends. Germline values: CDR1 SGHAT, CDR2 FQNNGV. In DNA form, the CDR3 reads TGTGCCAGCAGCCCGAGGCGGGGTACCTACGAGCAGTACTTC. It yields the protein CASSPRRGTYEQYF.

This clone occurred once. The genes are TRBV9 and TRBJ1-3; tentative D call: TRBD1 (5 bases). The CDR3 spans 15 residues. V lost 4 bases and J lost 0, with 11 bases in between. Germline loops: CDR1 SGDLS, CDR2 YYNGEE. The CDR3 is CASSPSGASGNTIYF. The CDR3 DNA is TGTGCCAGCAGCCCGAGTGGGGCCTCTGGAAACACCATATATTTT.

The V and J genes are TRBV5-1 and TRBJ1-1, with D unclear. Trimming took off 4 bases at V and 4 bases at J, with 8 bases between the two ends. The CDR3 has 12 amino acids. The V gene's germline CDR1 is SGHRS and CDR2 YFSETQ. The CDR3 nucleotides are TGCGCCAGCAGCAATAAAGGCACTGAAGCTTTCTTT. Translated, it gives CASSNKGTEAFF.

The chain carries TRBV10-2 and TRBJ2-3; D possibly matches TRBD1 or TRBD2 (5 bases each). With 4 bases removed from V and 5 bases from J, the gap between germline ends came to 28 bases. The CDR3 loop spans 19 amino acids. The germline CDR1 and CDR2 sequences are WSHSY and SAAADI. CDR3 in amino acids: CASSVGLLRRWTGGDTQYF. The DNA for the CDR3 is TGCGCCAGCAGTGTGGGGCTCCTGAGGAGGTGGACTGGAGGAGATACGCAGTATTTT.

V is TRBV7-3 and J is TRBJ2-3; D is possibly TRBD1 (6 bases). Germline CDR1 is SGHTA and CDR2 is FQGTGA. The CDR3 is 15 residues long. V gave up 1 base and J gave up 3 bases, with 11 bases separating them. CDR3 in amino acids: CASSLRPGATDTQYF. The CDR3 region has the DNA TGTGCCAGCAGCTTAAGGCCAGGGGCAACAGATACGCAGTATTTT.

This clone was seen more than once but under ten times. The chain employs TRBV7-6 and TRBJ1-6; maybe TRBD1 (5 bases). The germline V gene has CDR1 SGHVS and CDR2 FNYEAQ. This CDR3 has 15 residues. The ends were cut back, 1 base at V and 3 bases at J, with 7 bases in the middle. CDR3 sequence: CASSLDGHYNSPLHF. The CDR3, as DNA: TGTGCCAGCAGCTTAGATGGACACTATAATTCACCCCTCCACTTT.

The chain is built from TRBV5-1 and TRBJ2-2; no reliable D call. CDR3 length equals 14 residues. The germline CDR1 and CDR2 sequences are SGHRS and YFSETQ. Trimming cost V 0 bases and J 2 bases, with 5 bases left between them. CDR3 DNA: TGCGCCAGCAGCTTGGGAGAAAACACCGGGGAGCTGTTTTTT. This gives the protein CASSLGENTGELFF. Supplemented by reference TRBV5-1 and TRBJ2-2, the full variable domain reads KAGVTQTPRYLIKTRGQQVTLSCSPISGHRSVSWYQQTPGQGLQFLFEYFSETQRNKGNFPGRFSGRQFSNSRSEMNVSTLELGDSALYLCASSLGENTGELFFGEGSRLTVL.

The chain carries TRBV4-1 and TRBJ1-4, with D perhaps TRBD1 (5 bases). This CDR3 is 17 amino acids long. Germline V gene lookup returns CDR1 MGHRA and CDR2 YSYEKL. V lost 2 bases to trimming and J lost 3 bases, with 16 bases between them. The CDR3, as DNA: TGCGCCAGCAGCCAACTAAACCGGGGGAGGCCTAATGAAAAACTGTTTTTT. Translation gives CASSQLNRGRPNEKLFF.

Here the CDR3 reads CASSRPNTEAFF. In DNA, the CDR3 is TGTGCCAGCAGCAGACCGAACACTGAAGCTTTCTTT. The gene calls are TRBV9 and TRBJ1-1; D is undetermined. This CDR3 contains 12 residues. Germline loops: CDR1 SGDLS, CDR2 YYNGEE. Trimming pared 4 bases from V and 1 base from J, leaving 5 bases between.

J is TRBJ2-7 and V is TRBV18; 9 nucleotides agree with TRBD2. Germline V gene data show CDR1 as KGHSH and CDR2 as LQKENI. The CDR3 extends over 15 amino acids. V trimming: 5 bases; J trimming: 7 bases; junction bases outside the gene matches: 12. CDR3 nucleotides: TGTGCCAGCTCATTTGCCGGGACTAGCAGATCAGAGCAGTACTTC. It codes for CASSFAGTSRSEQYF.

V and J are TRBV6-5 and TRBJ1-2; no clear D. The ends were cut back, 2 bases at V and 2 bases at J, with 15 bases in the middle. The CDR3 has 16 amino acids. Germline lookup yields CDR1 MNHEY and CDR2 SVGAGI. As DNA, the CDR3 is TGTGCCAGCAGTTACCGGATTGGCAGATTGAACTATGGCTACACCTTC. It yields the protein CASSYRIGRLNYGYTF.

The genes are TRBV9 and TRBJ1-1; 10 nucleotides line up with TRBD1. V lost 4 bases and J lost 2; bases outside the gene matches: 8. The CDR3 runs 16 residues. Germline V CDR1 and CDR2: SGDLS, YYNGEE. The CDR3 region is CASSPGQGIFNTEAFF. In DNA form, the CDR3 reads TGTGCCAGCAGCCCGGGACAGGGGATTTTTAACACTGAAGCTTTCTTT.

This chain uses TRBV7-9 with TRBJ1-1; D is unresolved. CDR3 length: 15 amino acids. Germline lookup yields CDR1 SEHNR and CDR2 FQNEAQ (reference sequence). V was trimmed by 3 bases and J by 1 base, leaving 12 bases between them. CDR3 bases: TGTGCCAGCAGCTTGTTCGAGGCATGGAACACTGAAGCTTTCTTT. Its translation is CASSLFEAWNTEAFF.

This chain connects TRBV28 to TRBJ1-6; the D is unclear. Per the germline V gene, CDR1 is MDHEN and CDR2 is SYDVKM. Trimming removed 3 bases at V and 9 bases at J, with 15 bases between. The CDR3 extends over 15 amino acids. The CDR3 DNA sequence: TGTGCCAGCAGTTTGGGGAAAACAGCCTTTTCACCCCTCCACTTT. This gives the protein CASSLGKTAFSPLHF.

The V and J genes are TRBV30 and TRBJ1-2; 7 bases map to TRBD1. There are 14 residues in the CDR3. Germline CDR1 reads GTSNPN; CDR2 reads SVGIG (reference sequence). J was trimmed by 1 base and V by 4 bases; bases with no gene match: 6. The CDR3 loop is CAWNRGGRNYGYTF. DNA for the CDR3: TGTGCCTGGAATAGAGGGGGCCGTAACTATGGCTACACCTTC.

The chain joins TRBV7-3 to TRBJ2-3; the D gene is possibly TRBD1 (6 bases). CDR3 length: 16 amino acids. Per the germline V gene, CDR1 is SGHTA and CDR2 is FQGTGA. V lost 5 bases and J lost 0, with 15 bases in between. The DNA for the CDR3 is TGTGCCAGCAGCCAACGACCGACAGGCAGCACAGATACGCAGTATTTT. It translates to CASSQRPTGSTDTQYF.

V and J are TRBV11-2 and TRBJ1-2; no clear D. The V gene lost 2 bases and the J gene lost 9 bases, with 13 bases spanning the gap. The CDR3 has 13 amino acids. Germline CDR1 and CDR2: SGHAT and FQNNGV. The CDR3 sequence is CASSLSGETRYTF. The DNA for the CDR3 is TGTGCCAGCAGCTTAAGCGGGGAAACCCGCTACACCTTC.